These T cell receptor beta chains were read from a single sample in a study of T-cell reconstitution after alpha-beta-depleted transplantation in children. TCRdb reprocessed the PCR reads via MiXCR and lists one record per CDR3 protein. The sample carries some 130,000 distinct CDR3 sequences, roughly 10% recorded once. The sequenced sample was PBMCs, mostly from graft donor cells, obtained 180 days after TCRalphabeta/CD19-depleted stem cell transplant. These receptors originate from a girl under three years old who had a stem cell transplant for combined immunodeficiency, so the T cells may come from the graft donor. Each CDR3 is given with its conserved first and last residue. Each record gives: CDR3 DNA, CDR3 protein, J gene, clone size, V gene, D gene. D genes are given only for firm matches. Where a row states a size, it is once, few, many or the class of an expanded clone; other rows omit it.

cdr3_nt: TGTGCCAGCAGCTTAGTTTTGGGACCCGGCTCTGGAAACACCATATATTTT; cdr3_aa: CASSLVLGPGSGNTIYF; j_call: TRBJ1-3; clone_size: few; v_call: TRBV7-2; d_call: -
cdr3_nt: TGTGCCAGCAGCTTAAGTATTAGTTGGGAAAACATTCAGTACTTC; cdr3_aa: CASSLSISWENIQYF; j_call: TRBJ2-4; clone_size: few; v_call: TRBV7-2; d_call: -
cdr3_nt: TGTGCCACCAGGGTTGGGGGACGGAATCAGCCCCAGCATTTT; cdr3_aa: CATRVGGRNQPQHF; j_call: TRBJ1-5; clone_size: -; v_call: TRBV15; d_call: -
cdr3_nt: TGTGCCAGCAGCTTATGGGTTACTAGCGGGAGTAGTGGTCAGTTCTTC; cdr3_aa: CASSLWVTSGSSGQFF; j_call: TRBJ2-1; clone_size: few; v_call: TRBV7-8; d_call: TRBD2
cdr3_nt: TGTGCCACCAGTGACCCGACAGGGGACGGGGAGCTGTTTTTT; cdr3_aa: CATSDPTGDGELFF; j_call: TRBJ2-2; clone_size: -; v_call: TRBV24-1; d_call: TRBD1
cdr3_nt: TGCAGTGCTCCACAGGCCCAGGAGACCCAGTACTTC; cdr3_aa: CSAPQAQETQYF; j_call: TRBJ2-5; clone_size: few; v_call: TRBV20-1; d_call: -
cdr3_nt: TGTGCCAGCAGTTACTCGCGGTATGAAGACACTGAAGCTTTCTTT; cdr3_aa: CASSYSRYEDTEAFF; j_call: TRBJ1-1; clone_size: many; v_call: TRBV6-5; d_call: -
cdr3_nt: TGCAGCGTCGACGGGCAGGGAGCCCGCACAGATACGCAGTATTTT; cdr3_aa: CSVDGQGARTDTQYF; j_call: TRBJ2-3; clone_size: few; v_call: TRBV29-1; d_call: -
cdr3_nt: TGCGCCAGCAGCTTGGAAACTCACCTGTACAATGAGCAGTTCTTC; cdr3_aa: CASSLETHLYNEQFF; j_call: TRBJ2-1; clone_size: many; v_call: TRBV5-1; d_call: -
cdr3_nt: TGTGCCAGCAGTTTCTACCCTTCCGGGGGCCGCTACGAGCAGTACTTC; cdr3_aa: CASSFYPSGGRYEQYF; j_call: TRBJ2-7; clone_size: many; v_call: TRBV27; d_call: -
cdr3_nt: TGCAGTGCCATCTGGAGGGGGGCTAGCAATCAGCCCCAGCATTTT; cdr3_aa: CSAIWRGASNQPQHF; j_call: TRBJ1-5; clone_size: -; v_call: TRBV20-1; d_call: -
cdr3_nt: TGTGCCAGCAGGGATAGCGGACTGTGGACAGATACGCAGTATTTT; cdr3_aa: CASRDSGLWTDTQYF; j_call: TRBJ2-3; clone_size: few; v_call: TRBV7-2; d_call: -
cdr3_nt: TGTGCCATCAGTCCCGGGCACCAAGAGACCCAGTACTTC; cdr3_aa: CAISPGHQETQYF; j_call: TRBJ2-5; clone_size: -; v_call: TRBV10-3; d_call: -
cdr3_nt: TGTGCCAGCAGCTTCCCGCGACAGGGGGTTAGGAATGAGCAGTTCTTC; cdr3_aa: CASSFPRQGVRNEQFF; j_call: TRBJ2-1; clone_size: few; v_call: TRBV7-2; d_call: TRBD1
cdr3_nt: TGCAGTGCTAGAGGGGACTACTCCTACGAGCAGTACTTC; cdr3_aa: CSARGDYSYEQYF; j_call: TRBJ2-7; clone_size: -; v_call: TRBV20-1; d_call: TRBD2
cdr3_nt: TGTGCCAGCAGTTTCGGGACTTTCGCCTACGAGCAGTACTTC; cdr3_aa: CASSFGTFAYEQYF; j_call: TRBJ2-7; clone_size: few; v_call: TRBV12-3/TRBV12-4; d_call: -
cdr3_nt: TGCGCCAGCAGCTTCAGCCCGCTATCGGGACAGTACACCGGGGAGCTGTTTTTT; cdr3_aa: CASSFSPLSGQYTGELFF; j_call: TRBJ2-2; clone_size: -; v_call: TRBV5-1; d_call: TRBD1
cdr3_nt: TGCGCCAGCGGGAGCGGGAGAGGGGCTTCGTACGAGCAGTACTTC; cdr3_aa: CASGSGRGASYEQYF; j_call: TRBJ2-7; clone_size: few; v_call: TRBV5-1; d_call: TRBD2
cdr3_nt: TGCAGCGTTGAAGGGAGAGGGATCGTTGTGGAGACCCAGTACTTC; cdr3_aa: CSVEGRGIVVETQYF; j_call: TRBJ2-5; clone_size: many; v_call: TRBV29-1; d_call: -
cdr3_nt: TGCGCCAGCAGCATGGGACGGACCTACGAGCAGTACTTC; cdr3_aa: CASSMGRTYEQYF; j_call: TRBJ2-7; clone_size: -; v_call: TRBV5-1; d_call: -
cdr3_nt: TGTGCCAGCAGCCAAGATGTGCGAACAGGGGAGGACGAGCAGTACTTC; cdr3_aa: CASSQDVRTGEDEQYF; j_call: TRBJ2-7; clone_size: few; v_call: TRBV4-2; d_call: -
cdr3_nt: TGCAGCGCCGACAGGGGCAAGACCCAGTACTTC; cdr3_aa: CSADRGKTQYF; j_call: TRBJ2-5; clone_size: -; v_call: TRBV29-1; d_call: TRBD1
cdr3_nt: TGCAGTGCTAGAGATAGGCCTGAGCAGTATTTT; cdr3_aa: CSARDRPEQYF; j_call: TRBJ2-3; clone_size: -; v_call: TRBV20-1; d_call: -
cdr3_nt: TGTGCCAGCAGCGCCCCCGACCGGAGAGAGACCCAGTACTTC; cdr3_aa: CASSAPDRRETQYF; j_call: TRBJ2-5; clone_size: -; v_call: TRBV7-9; d_call: -
cdr3_nt: TGTGCCAGCAGCTTAGAGTTCATTTCCGGGGAGCTGTTTTTT; cdr3_aa: CASSLEFISGELFF; j_call: TRBJ2-2; clone_size: -; v_call: TRBV7-8; d_call: -
cdr3_nt: TGCGCCAGCAGCTTGACGAGGGCCGGGGACTATGGCTACACCTTC; cdr3_aa: CASSLTRAGDYGYTF; j_call: TRBJ1-2; clone_size: -; v_call: TRBV5-1; d_call: -
cdr3_nt: TGTGCCAGCAGCTTAGTGGGGACGGTAACCTACGAGCAGTACTTC; cdr3_aa: CASSLVGTVTYEQYF; j_call: TRBJ2-7; clone_size: -; v_call: TRBV7-2; d_call: -
cdr3_nt: TGTGCCATCAGCCAGACAGGGATCAACTATGGCTACACCTTC; cdr3_aa: CAISQTGINYGYTF; j_call: TRBJ1-2; clone_size: few; v_call: TRBV10-3; d_call: TRBD1
cdr3_nt: TGTGCCATCAGTGACGGGCTAGCCGAGACCCAGTACTTC; cdr3_aa: CAISDGLAETQYF; j_call: TRBJ2-5; clone_size: -; v_call: TRBV10-3; d_call: -
cdr3_nt: TGCGCCAGCAGCCCATACTATGGACAGGGCGGGGAGCAGTACTTC; cdr3_aa: CASSPYYGQGGEQYF; j_call: TRBJ2-7; clone_size: -; v_call: TRBV5-1; d_call: TRBD1
cdr3_nt: TGTGCCACCGGACTAGCGGGGACAGATACGCAGTATTTT; cdr3_aa: CATGLAGTDTQYF; j_call: TRBJ2-3; clone_size: -; v_call: TRBV10-3; d_call: TRBD2
cdr3_nt: TGCAGCCCCCGGACGGCCTCCTACGAGCAGTACTTC; cdr3_aa: CSPRTASYEQYF; j_call: TRBJ2-7; clone_size: -; v_call: TRBV20-1; d_call: -
cdr3_nt: TGTGCCAGCAGTTTGGGGACAGTGACCGGGCAGCTGTTTTTT; cdr3_aa: CASSLGTVTGQLFF; j_call: TRBJ2-2; clone_size: -; v_call: TRBV12-3/TRBV12-4; d_call: TRBD1
cdr3_nt: TGTGCCAGCAGCTTACATTGGTCTGAAGCTTTCTTT; cdr3_aa: CASSLHWSEAFF; j_call: TRBJ1-1; clone_size: -; v_call: TRBV7-9; d_call: -
cdr3_nt: TGCAGCGTTCAGATACTCCCACCAGGGTCCACAGATACGCAGTATTTT; cdr3_aa: CSVQILPPGSTDTQYF; j_call: TRBJ2-3; clone_size: few; v_call: TRBV29-1; d_call: -
cdr3_nt: TGTGCCAGCAGTCGACAGAAATTTAATTCACCCCTCCACTTT; cdr3_aa: CASSRQKFNSPLHF; j_call: TRBJ1-6; clone_size: -; v_call: TRBV12-3/TRBV12-4; d_call: -